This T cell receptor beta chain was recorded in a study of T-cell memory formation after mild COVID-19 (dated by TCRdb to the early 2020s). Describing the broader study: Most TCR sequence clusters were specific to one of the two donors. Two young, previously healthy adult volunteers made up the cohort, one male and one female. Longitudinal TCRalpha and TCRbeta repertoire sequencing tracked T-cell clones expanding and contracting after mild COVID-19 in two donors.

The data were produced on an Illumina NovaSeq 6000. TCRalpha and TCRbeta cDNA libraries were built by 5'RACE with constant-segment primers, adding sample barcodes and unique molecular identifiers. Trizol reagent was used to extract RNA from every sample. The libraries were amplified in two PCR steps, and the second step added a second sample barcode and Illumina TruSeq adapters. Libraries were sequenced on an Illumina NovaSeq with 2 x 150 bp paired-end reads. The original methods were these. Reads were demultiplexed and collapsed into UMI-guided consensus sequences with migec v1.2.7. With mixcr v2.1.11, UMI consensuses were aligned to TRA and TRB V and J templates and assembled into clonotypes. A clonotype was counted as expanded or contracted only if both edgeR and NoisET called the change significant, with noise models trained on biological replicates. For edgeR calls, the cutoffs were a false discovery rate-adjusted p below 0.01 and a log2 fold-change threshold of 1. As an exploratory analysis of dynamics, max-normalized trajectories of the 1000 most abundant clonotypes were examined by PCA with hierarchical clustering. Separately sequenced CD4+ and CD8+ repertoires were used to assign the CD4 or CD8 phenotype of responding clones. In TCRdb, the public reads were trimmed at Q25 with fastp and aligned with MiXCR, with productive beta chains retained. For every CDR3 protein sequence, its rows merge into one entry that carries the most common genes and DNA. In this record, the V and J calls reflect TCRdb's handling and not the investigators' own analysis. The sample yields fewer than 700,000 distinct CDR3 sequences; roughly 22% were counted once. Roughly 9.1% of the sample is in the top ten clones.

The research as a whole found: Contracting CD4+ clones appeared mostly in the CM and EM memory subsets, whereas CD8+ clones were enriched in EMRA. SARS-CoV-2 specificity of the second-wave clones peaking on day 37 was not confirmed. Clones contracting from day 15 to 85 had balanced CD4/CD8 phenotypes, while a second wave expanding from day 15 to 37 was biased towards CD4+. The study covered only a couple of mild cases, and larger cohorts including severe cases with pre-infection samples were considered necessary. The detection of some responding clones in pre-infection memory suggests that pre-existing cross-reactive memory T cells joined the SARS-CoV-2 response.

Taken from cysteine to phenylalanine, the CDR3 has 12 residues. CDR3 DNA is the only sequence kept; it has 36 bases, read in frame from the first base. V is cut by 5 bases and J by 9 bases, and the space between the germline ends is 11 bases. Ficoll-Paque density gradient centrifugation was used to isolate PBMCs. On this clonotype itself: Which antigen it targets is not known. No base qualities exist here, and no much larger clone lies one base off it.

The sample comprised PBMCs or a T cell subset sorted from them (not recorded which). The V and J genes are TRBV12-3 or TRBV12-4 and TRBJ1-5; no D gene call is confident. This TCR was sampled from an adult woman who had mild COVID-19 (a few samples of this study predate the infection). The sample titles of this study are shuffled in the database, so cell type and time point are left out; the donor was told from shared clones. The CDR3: CASSPYFWPQHF. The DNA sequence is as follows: TGTGCCAGCAGTCCCTATTTCTGGCCCCAGCATTTT.